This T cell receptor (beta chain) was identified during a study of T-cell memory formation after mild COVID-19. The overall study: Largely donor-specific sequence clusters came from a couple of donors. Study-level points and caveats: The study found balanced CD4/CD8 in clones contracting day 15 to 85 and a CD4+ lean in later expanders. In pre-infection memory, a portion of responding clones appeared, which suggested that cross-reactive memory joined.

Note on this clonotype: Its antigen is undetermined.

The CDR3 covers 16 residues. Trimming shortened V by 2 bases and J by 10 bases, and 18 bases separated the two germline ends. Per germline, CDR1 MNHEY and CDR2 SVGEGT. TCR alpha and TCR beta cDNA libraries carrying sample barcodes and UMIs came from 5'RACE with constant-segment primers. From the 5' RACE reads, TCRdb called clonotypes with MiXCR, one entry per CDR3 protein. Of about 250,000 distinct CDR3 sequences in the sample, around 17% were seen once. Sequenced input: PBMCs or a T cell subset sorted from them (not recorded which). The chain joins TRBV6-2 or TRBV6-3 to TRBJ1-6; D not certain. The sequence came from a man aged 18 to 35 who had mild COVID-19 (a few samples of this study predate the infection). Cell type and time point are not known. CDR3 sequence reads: CASSYLIWRGDSPLHF. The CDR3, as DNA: TGTGCCAGCAGTTACCTTATCTGGAGAGGCGACTCACCCCTCCACTTT.